This T cell receptor (beta chain) is drawn from a study of response to subunit inactivated influenza vaccine (dated by TCRdb to about 2018). Concerning the study at large: Deep quantitative profiling of the T cell receptor repertoire was used in the study to follow responses to a trivalent subunit inactivated influenza vaccine. Broad study findings and their caveats: The authors proposed that each seasonal influenza vaccination may bring in only a limited number of new T cells.

Preparation of the library involved RT-PCR. The sequencing machine was an Illumina HiSeq 2500. The public reads were reanalyzed by TCRdb: fastp trimming at Q25, MiXCR alignment, in-frame beta chains only. Every distinct CDR3 protein forms one entry, paired with its most common genes and DNA. This sample holds more than 700,000 distinct CDR3 sequences; about 20% were observed only once. The ten largest clones capture about 10% of the sample. V loses 6 bases of germline sequence and J loses 0 bases, and the interval between the two ends is 9 bases. Including cysteine and phenylalanine, the CDR3 has 14 amino acids. The entry retains the CDR3 DNA only, 42 bases that are in frame from base 1. There are many counts of this clonotype. No antigen is known for it. It has no much larger one-base neighbor in the sample; base qualities were not kept.

This clonotype was obtained from a man aged 45-60 years who received an inactivated influenza vaccine. Donor details come from another sample of the same person, matched by shared clones. The rearrangement joined TRBV12-3 or TRBV12-4 to TRBJ1-3; no confident D gene assignment can be made. The material sequenced was PBMCs from blood, taken 5 days after vaccination. The bases read TGTGCCAGCAGCAGACGGAGCTCTGGAAACACCATATATTTT. Its amino acids are CASSRRSSGNTIYF.